This T cell receptor (beta chain) was captured by sequencing in a study of cytomegalovirus exposure and HLA in healthy donors. Concerning this clone: Its antigen is not known.

Germline V lookup: CDR1 SGHRS, CDR2 YFSETQ. J gave up 3 bases and V 0 bases, and 3 bases lay outside the gene matches. The CDR3 loop spans 15 amino acids. The primer mix had 60 Vbeta and 13 Jbeta primers. In the original workflow: Around 9.9 million shared chains were among the 80 million or so unique TCR beta chains that a later analysis counted. TCRdb's copy holds only in-frame clones and misses some; the assay was immunoSEQ multiplex PCR. The V and J calls and the clone size are those of that table, but D and trimming were determined from the DNA. The data show approximately 92,000 clones, 81% seen once. Points from the study as a whole: Analysis was performed later, and it showed HLA-associated TCR beta chains to be more clonally expanded than equally common others.

Material: PBMCs. The receptor was derived from a woman between 70 and 85 years old in good health and CMV-seropositive. This chain joins TRBV5-1 and TRBJ2-1; TRBD1 matches at 7 bases. The CDR3 here is CASSLEGANYNEQFF. CDR3 bases: TGCGCCAGCAGCTTGGAGGGGGCAAACTACAATGAGCAGTTCTTC.